This TCR beta chain is drawn from a study of blood T cells in healthy people across ages. Study results and caveats: It was found that TCR beta diversity correlated strongly with the percentage of naive T cells. A greater number of naive CD4+ cells and higher diversity distinguished long-lived donors from aged donors.

The authors ran a second PCR of about 6 to 11 cycles using a sample-barcoded 5' primer and a J-beta primer mix. MiXCR, applied by TCRdb to the 5' RACE reads, yields one record per CDR3 protein. The data show fewer than 2,000,000 distinct CDR3 sequences, approximately 40% seen once. This clonotype was counted between two and nine times. The antigen is not known. At one end, the junction sequence differs from germline, possibly due to a read error. Each sample used at least 6 million PBMCs. This receptor was identified in a human donor in good health. The source material was blood.

The CDR3 DNA is TGTGCTAGCAGCCCCAGGGTAGGGGGGGCCAACGTCCTGACTTTC. It is translated as CASSPRVGGANVLTF. The chain joins TRBV7-7 to TRBJ2-6; D is possibly TRBD1 (5 bases). The CDR3 contains 15 residues. Germline V gives CDR1 SSHAT, CDR2 FNYEAQ (reference sequence). The full variable domain, in which reference TRBV7-7 and TRBJ2-6 provide the parts outside the CDR3, is GAGVSQSPRYKVTKRGQDVTLRCDPISSHATLYWYQQALGQGPEFLTYFNYEAQPDKSGLPSDRFSAERPEGSISTLTIQRTEQRDSAMYRCASSPRVGGANVLTFGAGSRLTVL.